These 14 T cell receptor beta chains share one sample of origin, sequenced in a study of blood T cells in healthy people across ages. Sample-barcoded 5' priming and a J-beta primer mix drove a second PCR of roughly 6 to 12 cycles. A single record per CDR3 protein comes from TCRdb applying MiXCR to the 5' RACE reads. The sample includes 580,000 or so distinct CDR3 sequences, around 50% seen only once; the top ten take approximately 23%. Sequenced input: blood. These receptors were obtained from a man older than 75 in good health.

This clonotype was detected only a few times. This sequence joins TRBV18 and TRBJ2-7; TRBD1 agrees at 7 bases. CDR1 is KGHSH, CDR2 LQKENI, per germline. V gave up 6 bases and J gave up 2 bases; unmatched junction bases: 7. CDR3 length: 14 residues. CDR3 in amino acids: CASSLQGSAYEQYF. The CDR3 nucleotides read TGTGCCAGCTCCCTACAGGGGTCGGCCTACGAGCAGTACTTC.

The chain has TRBV24-1 and TRBJ2-1; 10 nucleotides line up with TRBD2. The junction had 12 bases not matched to a gene; V was cut back by 1 base and J by 10 bases. Germline CDR1 and CDR2: KGHDR and SFDVKD. The CDR3 is 17 amino acids. This CDR3 reads CATSDFSGRPMGGEQFF. CDR3 DNA sequence: TGTGCCACCAGTGATTTTAGCGGGAGGCCGATGGGGGGAGAGCAGTTCTTC.

Details on this clonotype: Germline is not matched at one junction end, which may reflect a read error. The V gene is TRBV5-1, the J gene TRBJ1-1; 8 bases match TRBD1. Germline values: CDR1 SGHRS, CDR2 YFSETQ. This CDR3 comprises 14 residues. The CDR3 sequence is CAGSQEQGVTEAFF. CDR3 coding DNA: TGCGCCGGCAGTCAAGAACAGGGGGTTACTGAAGCTTTCTTT. Using reference TRBV5-1 and TRBJ1-1 for the parts outside the CDR3, the full variable domain is KAGVTQTPRYLIKTRGQQVTLSCSPISGHRSVSWYQQTPGQGLQFLFEYFSETQRNKGNFPGRFSGRQFSNSRSEMNVSTLELGDSALYLCAGSQEQGVTEAFFGQGTRLTVV.

This clonotype was seen a single time. The chain combines TRBV7-9 with TRBJ2-2; TRBD2 agrees at 13 bases. J gave up 1 base and V 5 bases, and 7 bases lay outside the gene matches. CDR3 size: 18 residues. Germline V gives CDR1 SEHNR, CDR2 FQNEAQ (reference sequence). In nucleotides, the CDR3 is TGTGCCAGCAGCGCGACCGGGACTAGCGGGAAGAACACCGGGGAGCTGTTTTTT. Encoded protein: CASSATGTSGKNTGELFF.

J is TRBJ2-7 and V is TRBV7-2; D is perhaps TRBD2 (6 bases). With the DNA end fitting TRBJ2-5 better, the J assignment may be wrong. There are 14 residues in the CDR3. Germline V lookup: CDR1 SGHTA, CDR2 FQGNSA. CDR3 in DNA: TGTGCCAGCAGCTTAGGGAGGGCGCGAGAGACCCAGTACTTC. This encodes CASSLGRARETQYF.

This clonotype occurred once. The V and J genes are TRBV7-2 and TRBJ1-5; TRBD1 might be the D (6 bases). Trimming removed 1 base from V and 4 bases from J, with 11 bases in between. This CDR3 comprises 15 residues. CDR1 is SGHTA and CDR2 is FQGNSA in the germline V gene. CDR3 sequence (DNA): TGTGCCAGCAGCTTAGAAGCAGGGGAGAATCAGCCCCAGCATTTT. Translation gives CASSLEAGENQPQHF.

The chain links TRBV28 to TRBJ1-2; TRBD1 is a possible D gene (5 bases). The CDR3 covers 12 residues. CDR1 and CDR2 from the germline V gene are MDHEN and SYDVKM. Trimming took off 4 bases at V and 13 bases at J, with 16 bases between the two ends. CDR3 coding DNA: TGTGCCAGCAGTTGGGGACCCATTGCGAGCACCTTC. Amino acid sequence: CASSWGPIASTF.

This clonotype was counted at least ten times. The chain couples TRBV6-6 to TRBJ1-1; the D is unclear. CDR3 length: 11 amino acids. From germline, CDR1 is MNHNY and CDR2 SVGAGI (reference sequence). V was cut by 8 bases and J by 13 bases, with 17 bases left in between. In nucleotides, the CDR3 is TGTGCCAGCTCGAACGCGGGGAATGTTTTCTTT. It encodes CASSNAGNVFF.

The genes are TRBV6-5 and TRBJ1-2, with 8 positions matching TRBD1. This CDR3 contains 15 residues. Germline CDR1 MNHEY, CDR2 SVGAGI. J gave up 2 bases and V 5 bases, and 7 bases lay outside the gene matches. The CDR3 DNA follows: TGTGCCAGCAGTCGAGAACGGACAGGGAACTATGGCTACACCTTC. Protein product: CASSRERTGNYGYTF.

This chain connects TRBV4-3 to TRBJ1-6; 7 bases are a match to TRBD1. Germline lookup yields CDR1 LGHNA and CDR2 YSLEER. V shed 2 bases and J 1 base; nucleotides not matched to a gene: 8. This CDR3 has 18 residues. The CDR3 region has the DNA TGCGCCAGCAGCCAATCCCGAGGGGGCGGTTCCTATAATTCACCCCTCCACTTT. It codes for CASSQSRGGGSYNSPLHF.

J is TRBJ2-1 and V is TRBV7-2; 8 nucleotides align to TRBD2. The J segment lost 2 bases and the V segment lost 5 bases, leaving 8 bases of the junction unmatched. Per germline, CDR1 SGHTA and CDR2 FQGNSA. There are 16 residues in the CDR3. The CDR3 region has the DNA TGTGCCAGCAGCCCCCGAGCGGGAGCCCCCTACAATGAGCAGTTCTTC. Translation gives CASSPRAGAPYNEQFF.

About this clonotype itself: One end of the junction varies from germline; a read error may be responsible. This chain uses TRBV28 with TRBJ1-1; D unresolved. Germline assignment: CDR1 MDHEN and CDR2 SYDVKM. This CDR3 has 16 amino acids. The CDR3 nucleotides are TGTGCCAGCAGTCTATGGGGATTGAGGGAAGGGAATGAAGCTTTCTTT. Amino acids: CASSLWGLREGNEAFF.

This clonotype was detected a few times. The rearrangement links TRBV27 to TRBJ2-7; D might be TRBD1 (5 bases). Looked up from germline, CDR1 is MNHEY and CDR2 is SMNVEV (reference sequence). Trimming pared 6 bases from V and 6 bases from J, leaving 15 bases between. There are 13 residues in the CDR3. The CDR3 DNA is TGTGCCAGCAGAAAGGGGTCAGAACGCGAGCAGTACTTC. Its translation: CASRKGSEREQYF.

This clonotype was seen a few times. The V call is TRBV5-1, the J call TRBJ2-1, with TRBD2 matching 8 bases. Germline CDR1 and CDR2: SGHRS and YFSETQ. With 0 bases clipped from V and 8 bases from J, the junction kept 7 bases outside the gene matches. The CDR3 extends over 15 amino acids. CDR3 sequence reads: CASSLDGTSSDEQFF. CDR3 nucleotide sequence: TGCGCCAGCAGCTTGGATGGGACTAGTAGTGATGAGCAGTTCTTC.